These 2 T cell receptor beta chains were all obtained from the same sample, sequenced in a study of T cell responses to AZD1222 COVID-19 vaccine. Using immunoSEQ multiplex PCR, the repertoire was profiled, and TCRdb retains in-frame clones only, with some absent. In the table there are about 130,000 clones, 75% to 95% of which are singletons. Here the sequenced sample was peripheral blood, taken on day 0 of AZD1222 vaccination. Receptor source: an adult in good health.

CDR3 loop: CARSPGQGGSPTQQYF. CDR3 nucleotide sequence: TGTGCCCGTTCTCCGGGACAGGGGGGATCCCCTACGCAGCAGTACTTC. The rearrangement joins TRBV2 to TRBJ2-7; 11 nucleotides match TRBD1. CDR1 and CDR2 (germline): SNHLY, FYNNEI. The ends lost 11 bases at V and 8 bases at J; junction bases unmatched: 20. The length of the CDR3 is 16 residues.

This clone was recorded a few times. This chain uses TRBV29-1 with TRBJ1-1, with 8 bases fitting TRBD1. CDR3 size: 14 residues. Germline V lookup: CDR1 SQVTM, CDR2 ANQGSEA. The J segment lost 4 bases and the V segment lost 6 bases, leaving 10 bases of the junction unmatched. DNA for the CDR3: TGCAGCGTGGAGACAGGGGTTTCGATCACTGAAGCTTTCTTT. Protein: CSVETGVSITEAFF.